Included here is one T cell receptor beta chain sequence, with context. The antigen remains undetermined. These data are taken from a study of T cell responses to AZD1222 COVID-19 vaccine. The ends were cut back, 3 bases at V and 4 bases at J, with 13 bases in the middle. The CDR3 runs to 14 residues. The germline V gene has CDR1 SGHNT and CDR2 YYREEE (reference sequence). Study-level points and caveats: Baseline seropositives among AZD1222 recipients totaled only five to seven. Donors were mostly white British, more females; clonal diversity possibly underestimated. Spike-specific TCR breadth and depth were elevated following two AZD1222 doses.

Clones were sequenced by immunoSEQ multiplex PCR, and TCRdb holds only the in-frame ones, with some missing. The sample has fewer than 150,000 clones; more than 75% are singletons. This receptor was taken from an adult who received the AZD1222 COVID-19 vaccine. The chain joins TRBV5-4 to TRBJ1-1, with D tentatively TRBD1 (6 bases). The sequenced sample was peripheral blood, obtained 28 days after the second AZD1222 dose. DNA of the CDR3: TGTGCCAGCAGCTACCGTGGAGGGGGCACTGAAGCTTTCTTT. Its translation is CASSYRGGGTEAFF.